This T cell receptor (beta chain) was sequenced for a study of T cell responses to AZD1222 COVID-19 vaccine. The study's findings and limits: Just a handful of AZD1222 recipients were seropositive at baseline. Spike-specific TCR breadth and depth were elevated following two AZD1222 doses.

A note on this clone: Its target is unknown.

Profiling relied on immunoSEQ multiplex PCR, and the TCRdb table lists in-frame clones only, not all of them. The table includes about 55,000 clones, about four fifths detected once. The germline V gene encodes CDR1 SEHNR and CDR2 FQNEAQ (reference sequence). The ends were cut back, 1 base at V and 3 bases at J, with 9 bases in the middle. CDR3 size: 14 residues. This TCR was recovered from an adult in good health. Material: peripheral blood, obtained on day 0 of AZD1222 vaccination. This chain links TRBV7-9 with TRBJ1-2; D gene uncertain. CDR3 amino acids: CASSLGPGDYGYTF. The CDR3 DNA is TGTGCCAGCAGCTTAGGTCCAGGAGACTATGGCTACACCTTC.